One and the same sample provided the 18 T cell receptor beta chains below, sequenced in a study of shared clonotypes between healthy human individuals. Selected positively for CCR7 and CD45RO-negative, naive CD8 cells excluded terminally differentiated effector memory CD45RA+ cells. Some clones are missing from TCRdb's copy, which holds only in-frame ones; the method was immunoSEQ multiplex PCR. The data show roughly 590,000 clones, 95% seen once. Sequencing was carried out using naive CD8+ T cells sorted from blood. The receptors shown here come from a woman under 40 in good health.

The V and J genes are TRBV7-9 and TRBJ1-1; D unresolved. Germline V gives CDR1 SEHNR, CDR2 FQNEAQ (reference sequence). Trimming removed 6 bases from V and 5 bases from J, with 7 bases in between. The CDR3 contains 11 residues. Here the CDR3 reads CASRLGTEAFF. DNA of the CDR3: TGTGCCAGCAGACTAGGGACTGAAGCTTTCTTT.

The rearrangement joins TRBV7-9 to TRBJ2-7; unclear D gene. CDR1 and CDR2 (germline): SEHNR, FQNEAQ (reference sequence). CDR3 length: 15 residues. The V gene lost 2 bases and the J gene lost 0 bases, with 11 bases spanning the gap. The CDR3 nucleotides are TGTGCCAGCAGCTTAACACCTGATACCTCCTACGAGCAGTACTTC. Residues: CASSLTPDTSYEQYF.

The count of this clone is one. The chain links TRBV2 to TRBJ1-1; weak D call: TRBD1 (6 bases). This CDR3 contains 18 residues. In germline, CDR1 is SNHLY, CDR2 FYNNEI. Trimming shortened V by 6 bases and J by 0 bases, and 23 bases separated the two germline ends. CDR3 bases: TGTGCCAGCAGACGAAGGACAGCCGCAAAAGACATGAACACTGAAGCTTTCTTT. Translating gives CASRRRTAAKDMNTEAFF.

In DNA, the CDR3 is TGTGCCAGCAGCTTGAATCTAGCCTATGAGCAGTTCTTC. Amino acid sequence: CASSLNLAYEQFF. This chain uses TRBV7-9 with TRBJ2-1, with D possibly TRBD2 on 5 matching bases. V was shortened by 3 bases and J by 8 bases, with 11 bases between the two germline ends. The CDR3 runs 13 residues. Germline values: CDR1 SEHNR, CDR2 FQNEAQ (reference sequence).

This chain connects TRBV6-4 to TRBJ2-7; a weak D match, TRBD1 (6 bases). The CDR3 loop spans 13 amino acids. Germline lookup yields CDR1 MRHNA and CDR2 SNTAGT. V gave up 10 bases and J gave up 4 bases, with 17 bases separating them. CDR3 protein: CATEGRGVYEQYF. The CDR3 nucleotides are TGTGCCACCGAGGGCAGGGGAGTTTACGAGCAGTACTTC.

The chain uses TRBV9 and TRBJ2-1, with 7 bases lining up with TRBD1. The CDR3 length is 15 residues. J was trimmed by 4 bases and V by 2 bases; bases with no gene match: 6. Germline CDR1 is SGDLS and CDR2 is YYNGEE. The CDR3 region is CASSVYRGPYNEQFF. The CDR3 coding sequence is TGTGCCAGCAGCGTCTACAGGGGCCCATACAATGAGCAGTTCTTC.

This chain connects TRBV5-4 to TRBJ2-2; D ambiguous. The CDR3 is 16 amino acids. V dropped 2 bases and J dropped 3 bases, with 14 bases sitting between them. In germline, CDR1 is SGHNT, CDR2 YYREEE (reference sequence). The CDR3 sequence: CASSFISGRHTGELFF. CDR3 nucleotides: TGTGCCAGCAGCTTTATATCAGGACGACACACCGGGGAGCTGTTTTTT.

The chain employs TRBV7-9 and TRBJ2-3; D not certain. Germline V gene lookup returns CDR1 SEHNR and CDR2 FQNEAQ (reference sequence). V was trimmed by 6 bases and J by 2 bases, leaving 12 bases between them. CDR3 length: 14 amino acids. The CDR3 loop is CASRGNPYTDTQYF. The CDR3 DNA reads TGTGCCAGCAGGGGGAATCCCTACACAGATACGCAGTATTTT.

This chain uses TRBV11-2 with TRBJ1-2; TRBD1 might be the D (6 bases). Trimming shortened V by 2 bases and J by 7 bases, and 23 bases separated the two germline ends. The germline CDR1 and CDR2 sequences are SGHAT and FQNNGV. The CDR3 runs 17 residues. This CDR3 reads CASSLSITGRREGGYTF. The DNA of the CDR3 is TGTGCCAGCAGCTTATCAATTACAGGGCGAAGGGAGGGTGGCTACACCTTC.

The chain combines TRBV10-2 with TRBJ2-1, with D possibly being TRBD2 (5 bases). The CDR3 length is 17 residues. Between the trimmed V and J ends, which lost 3 bases and 1 base, there was a span of 16 bases. Germline CDR1 WSHSY, CDR2 SAAADI. The CDR3 DNA is TGCGCCAGCAGTGAAGTCCTGTCTGGCGGGTCCTACAATGAGCAGTTCTTC. It codes for CASSEVLSGGSYNEQFF.

The chain joins TRBV9 to TRBJ1-1; 7 bases align to TRBD1. The CDR3 has 14 residues. The junction had 6 bases not matched to a gene; V was cut back by 3 bases and J by 4 bases. From germline, CDR1 is SGDLS and CDR2 YYNGEE. The CDR3 protein is CASSEGRGSTEAFF. The CDR3 coding sequence is TGTGCCAGCAGCGAAGGCAGGGGGTCCACTGAAGCTTTCTTT.

The chain uses TRBV6-6 and TRBJ1-4, with D perhaps TRBD1 (6 bases). Germline V gene lookup returns CDR1 MNHNY and CDR2 SVGAGI (reference sequence). The CDR3 spans 12 residues. The V end was cut by 9 bases, the J end by 10 bases, with 15 bases between. CDR3 in amino acids: CASARDIRKLFF. The CDR3 DNA follows: TGTGCCAGTGCCCGGGACATAAGAAAACTGTTTTTT.

This rearrangement joins TRBV10-1 to TRBJ2-2; unclear D gene. Trimming left V 2 bases short and J 3 bases short, with 7 bases between. The germline V gene has CDR1 WNHNN and CDR2 SYGVQD (reference sequence). CDR3 length equals 14 residues. The CDR3 protein is CASSEGWDTGELFF. CDR3 nucleotide sequence: TGCGCCAGCAGTGAGGGCTGGGACACCGGGGAGCTGTTTTTT.

The sample holds one count of this clone. V is TRBV27 and J is TRBJ2-1; 9 bases are shared with TRBD2. This CDR3 region has 15 residues. Germline CDR1 is MNHEY and CDR2 is SMNVEV (reference sequence). Trimming took 4 bases from V and 4 from J; bases not matched to a gene: 5. The CDR3 spells CASSWGLAKYNEQFF. CDR3 nucleotide sequence: TGTGCCAGCAGTTGGGGACTAGCTAAGTACAATGAGCAGTTCTTC.

The CDR3 spells CASSVAEQVPNTGELFF. The CDR3 DNA sequence: TGTGCCAGCAGCGTAGCCGAACAGGTCCCGAACACCGGGGAGCTGTTTTTT. The rearrangement uses TRBV9 and TRBJ2-2; D may be TRBD1 (5 bases). V was trimmed by 0 bases and J by 0 bases, leaving 12 bases between them. Germline lookup yields CDR1 SGDLS and CDR2 YYNGEE. The CDR3 runs 17 residues.

V gene TRBV28 combines with J gene TRBJ2-7; D remains unclear. The length of the CDR3 is 13 residues. Germline V lookup: CDR1 MDHEN, CDR2 SYDVKM. V was pared by 3 bases and J by 2 bases, with 8 bases between. CDR3 in amino acids: CASSFSRTYEQYF. Here the CDR3 DNA reads TGTGCCAGCAGTTTTAGTCGAACCTACGAGCAGTACTTC.

The V and J genes are TRBV9 and TRBJ1-2, with D hard to call. This CDR3 is 18 amino acids long. Trimming pared 3 bases from V and 4 bases from J, leaving 25 bases between. CDR1 and CDR2 (germline): SGDLS, YYNGEE. The chain's CDR3 is CASSGWGGSAEWIYGYTF. The CDR3 nucleotides are TGTGCCAGCAGCGGATGGGGAGGCTCTGCGGAGTGGATCTATGGCTACACCTTC.

This chain connects TRBV5-6 to TRBJ1-5; the match to TRBD1 covers 7 bases. The germline gives CDR1 SGHDT, CDR2 YYEEEE. This CDR3 spans 17 amino acids. Trimming removed 0 bases from V and 2 bases from J; junction bases left unmatched: 8. CDR3 nucleotides: TGTGCCAGCAGCTTGGACGGCAGGGGGAGAGGCAATCAGCCCCAGCATTTT. Amino acid sequence: CASSLDGRGRGNQPQHF. The variable domain in full, completed from reference TRBV5-6 and TRBJ1-5, reads DAGVTQSPTHLIKTRGQQVTLRCSPKSGHDTVSWYQQALGQGPQFIFQYYEEEERQRGNFPDRFSGHQFPNYSSELNVNALLLGDSALYLCASSLDGRGRGNQPQHFGDGTRLSIL.